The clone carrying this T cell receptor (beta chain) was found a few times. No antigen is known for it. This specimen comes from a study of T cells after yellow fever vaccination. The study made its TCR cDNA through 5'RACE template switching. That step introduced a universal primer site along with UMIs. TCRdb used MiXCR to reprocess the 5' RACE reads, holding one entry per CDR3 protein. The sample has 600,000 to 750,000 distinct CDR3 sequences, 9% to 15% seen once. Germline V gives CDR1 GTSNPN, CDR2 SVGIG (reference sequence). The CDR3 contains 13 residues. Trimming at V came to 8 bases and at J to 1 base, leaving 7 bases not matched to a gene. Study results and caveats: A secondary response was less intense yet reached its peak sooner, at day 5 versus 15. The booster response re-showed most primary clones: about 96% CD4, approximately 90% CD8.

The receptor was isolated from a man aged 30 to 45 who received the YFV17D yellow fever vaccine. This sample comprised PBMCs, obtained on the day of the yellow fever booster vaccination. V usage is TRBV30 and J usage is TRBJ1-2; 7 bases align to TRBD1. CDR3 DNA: TGTGCCGCCAGACAGGGCTTTAACTATGGCTACACCTTC. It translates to CAARQGFNYGYTF. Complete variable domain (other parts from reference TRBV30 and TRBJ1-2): SQTIHQWPATLVQPVGSPLSLECTVEGTSNPNLYWYRQAAGRGLQLLFYSVGIGQISSEVPQNLSASRPQDRQFILSSKKLLLSDSGFYLCAARQGFNYGYTFGSGTRLTVV.